One and the same sample provided the 17 T cell receptor beta chains below, sequenced in a study of Graves' ophthalmopathy and Graves' hyperthyroidism (dated by TCRdb to the late 2010s). Data came from an Illumina HiSeq 2000. For repertoire sequencing, the TCR beta CDR3 regions were amplified from RNA transcripts. The first round of RT-PCR was done with HTBI primers and the Qiagen OneStep RT-PCR kit, and was followed by a second round of multiplex PCR, then size selection and purification. The public reads were run again by TCRdb, first through fastp at Q25 and then through MiXCR, and only productive beta chains were kept. All rows with the same CDR3 protein become a single entry with the most common DNA and genes. A total of approximately 380,000 distinct CDR3 sequences appear in this sample, around 21% of them only once. The ten biggest clones cover roughly 3% of the sample. Specimen: peripheral blood. Receptors originate from a woman younger than 30 with stable Graves' hyperthyroidism. Donor details come from another sample of the same person, matched by shared clones.

In its sample, this clonotype was seen many times. The V call is TRBV30, the J call TRBJ1-2; tentative D call: TRBD1 (5 bases). The CDR3 is 15 residues long. Germline CDR1 GTSNPN, CDR2 SVGIG (reference sequence). Trimming removed 0 bases from V and 5 bases from J, with 16 bases in between. The CDR3 spells CAWSVAGGWRYGYTF. Here the CDR3 DNA reads TGTGCCTGGAGTGTAGCCGGGGGGTGGAGGTATGGCTACACCTTC.

In this sample, this clonotype turned up many times. The chain employs TRBV25-1 and TRBJ2-3, with D unresolved. V lost 10 bases, J lost 5 bases, and 13 bases lay in between. This CDR3 contains 12 residues. The germline CDR1 and CDR2 sequences are MGHDK and SYGVNS. DNA for the CDR3: TGTGCCATAGGAGCAGTTGGAGATACGCAGTATTTT. Residues: CAIGAVGDTQYF. Complete variable domain (other parts from reference TRBV25-1 and TRBJ2-3): EADIYQTPRYLVIGTGKKITLECSQTMGHDKMYWYQQDPGMELHLIHYSYGVNSTEKGDLSSESTVSRIRTEHFPLTLESARPSHTSQYLCAIGAVGDTQYFGPGTRLTVL.

A remark on this clonotype: Because the CDR3 is missing its conserved closing phenylalanine or tryptophan, this is likely a read error. This chain links TRBV6-1 with TRBJ2-2; 9 bases are a match to TRBD1. The germline V gene has CDR1 MNHNS and CDR2 SASEGT. V gave up 4 bases and J gave up 4 bases; unmatched junction bases: 4. The CDR3 has 15 residues. The CDR3, as DNA: TGTGCCAGCAGTGGAAGACAGGGGGTCACCGGGGAGCTGTTTTCT. Translated: CASSGRQGVTGELFS.

This clonotype was recorded many times. The CDR3 reads CATSRVAAVYGYTF. Written as DNA, the CDR3 is TGTGCCACCAGCAGAGTGGCGGCAGTCTATGGCTACACCTTC. This chain connects TRBV15 to TRBJ1-2, with no clear D. Trimming removed 1 base at V and 4 bases at J, with 10 bases between. CDR3 length equals 14 residues. Per germline, CDR1 LNHNV and CDR2 YYDKDF (reference sequence).

This rearrangement joins TRBV7-2 to TRBJ1-1; a possible D gene is TRBD1 (5 bases). CDR3 size: 15 residues. Germline CDR1 SGHTA, CDR2 FQGNSA. The germline V and J ends were trimmed by 4 bases and 6 bases, with 18 bases remaining between them. Here the CDR3 DNA reads TGTGCCAGCAGCTGGAGCCGGGGCAGCGGGGCTGAAGCTTTCTTT. Translated: CASSWSRGSGAEAFF.

The J gene is TRBJ1-2, the V gene TRBV2; the D is unclear. Germline V gene lookup returns CDR1 SNHLY and CDR2 FYNNEI. The CDR3 length is 12 residues. The V and J ends lost 7 bases and 8 bases respectively, with 14 bases between them. CDR3 protein: CASNGGESGYTF. The CDR3 coding sequence is TGTGCCAGCAATGGAGGAGAGTCGGGCTACACCTTC.

This clonotype was detected ten times or more. The DNA of the CDR3 is TGTGCCAGCAGTTACGAGACTAGGTACGAGCAGTACTTC. This gives the protein CASSYETRYEQYF. This chain links TRBV6-2 or TRBV6-3 with TRBJ2-7; D is possibly TRBD2 (6 bases). Germline V gene sequence: CDR1 MNHEY, CDR2 SVGEGT. The V and J ends lost 2 bases and 4 bases respectively, with 9 bases between them. This CDR3 has 13 residues.

This clonotype was picked up many times. The chain recombines TRBV28 with TRBJ2-7; 9 positions match TRBD1. Germline V gene sequence: CDR1 MDHEN, CDR2 SYDVKM. This CDR3 is 16 amino acids long. The junction had 8 bases not matched to a gene; V was cut back by 4 bases and J by 1 base. The CDR3: CASSYPDRGGSYEQYF. CDR3 nucleotide sequence: TGTGCCAGCAGTTACCCGGACAGGGGTGGATCCTACGAGCAGTACTTC.

The rearrangement links TRBV7-2 to TRBJ1-5; perhaps TRBD1 as D (5 bases). The CDR3 contains 14 residues. V lost 3 bases to trimming and J lost 7 bases, with 13 bases between them. In germline, CDR1 is SGHTA, CDR2 FQGNSA. Here the CDR3 reads CASSFIGGGQPQHF. The CDR3 DNA sequence: TGTGCCAGCAGCTTTATTGGGGGAGGACAGCCCCAGCATTTT. Based on the CDR3 plus reference TRBV7-2 and TRBJ1-5, the full variable domain is GAGVSQSPSNKVTEKGKDVELRCDPISGHTALYWYRQSLGQGLEFLIYFQGNSAPDKSGLPSDRFSAERTGGSVSTLTIQRTQQEDSAVYLCASSFIGGGQPQHFGDGTRLSIL.

The V and J genes are TRBV6-1 and TRBJ1-5; D is ambiguous. The CDR3 covers 15 residues. V gave up 3 bases and J gave up 2 bases, with 11 bases separating them. Germline V gene lookup returns CDR1 MNHNS and CDR2 SASEGT. The CDR3 loop reads CASSDDIWGNQPQHF. CDR3 nucleotides: TGTGCCAGCAGTGATGACATCTGGGGCAATCAGCCCCAGCATTTT.

The table lists this clonotype with a few counts. The V call is TRBV6-2 or TRBV6-3, the J call TRBJ1-1; 8 bases align to TRBD1. Trimming took 6 bases from V and 4 from J; bases not matched to a gene: 10. The CDR3 loop spans 15 amino acids. CDR1 MNHEY and CDR2 SVGEGT come from the germline V gene. The CDR3 reads CASRPLQGVATEAFF. The CDR3, as DNA: TGTGCCAGCAGACCCCTACAGGGGGTGGCCACTGAAGCTTTCTTT.

In the case of this clonotype: At one end the junction does not follow the germline gene, possibly because of a read error. The chain recombines TRBV13 with TRBJ2-2, with D perhaps matching TRBD2 (5 bases). Germline V gene lookup returns CDR1 PRHDT and CDR2 FYEKMQ (reference sequence). The CDR3 is 13 amino acids. CDR3 nucleotides: TGTGCCAGCAGCAATAAGAACACCGGGGAGCTGTTGTTT. Its protein is CASSNKNTGELLF.

This clonotype was picked up many times. The V call is TRBV2, the J call TRBJ2-7; 7 nucleotides agree with TRBD2. Germline V gene sequence: CDR1 SNHLY, CDR2 FYNNEI. V shed 7 bases, J shed 0 bases, and the junction held 6 bases outside the gene matches. This CDR3 comprises 14 residues. The CDR3 here is CASKAGAGSYEQYF. CDR3 DNA: TGTGCCAGCAAGGCGGGAGCCGGCTCCTACGAGCAGTACTTC.

V and J are TRBV9 and TRBJ2-4; 12 bases line up with TRBD2. Germline trimming cut 6 bases from V and 9 bases from J; bases unmatched to any gene: 4. The germline V gene has CDR1 SGDLS and CDR2 YYNGEE. The CDR3 consists of 13 residues. CDR3 region: CASTSGRAGIQYF. CDR3 nucleotide sequence: TGTGCCAGCACTAGCGGGAGGGCCGGCATTCAGTACTTC.

This clonotype was found many times. This chain joins TRBV14 and TRBJ2-7; 14 bases map to TRBD2. The CDR3 covers 15 residues. After removal of 1 base from V and 6 bases from J, the junction contained 2 bases not matched to a gene. Germline V gene data show CDR1 as SGHDN and CDR2 as FVKESK. The CDR3 nucleotides read TGTGCCAGCAGCCAAGGGGGACTAGCGGGAGTCGAGCAGTACTTC. Its translation is CASSQGGLAGVEQYF.

This clonotype has ten or more counts. The chain combines TRBV13 with TRBJ1-6, with 7 bases fitting TRBD1. Trimming took 5 bases from V and 5 from J; bases not matched to a gene: 3. The CDR3 is 14 amino acids. Germline V lookup: CDR1 PRHDT, CDR2 FYEKMQ (reference sequence). CDR3 loop: CASSRQGDNSPLHF. The CDR3 region has the DNA TGTGCCAGCAGCCGACAGGGCGATAATTCACCCCTCCACTTT.

This clonotype was counted only a few times. V usage is TRBV6-1 and J usage is TRBJ1-1, with D possibly TRBD1 on 6 matching bases. This CDR3 comprises 14 residues. The germline V gene encodes CDR1 MNHNS and CDR2 SASEGT. Trimming pared 5 bases from V and 0 bases from J, leaving 10 bases between. CDR3 sequence: CASSQGTLNTEAFF. DNA for the CDR3: TGTGCCAGCAGTCAAGGGACACTGAACACTGAAGCTTTCTTT.